These T cell receptor beta chains were read from a single sample in a study of persistence of HIV-infected CD4 T cells. These receptors lack a known antigen. Generated by immunoSEQ multiplex PCR, the TCRdb table keeps only in-frame clones and is missing some. Here the sample spans about 40,000 clones, approximately 80% being singletons. Source: CD4+ T cells sorted from PBMCs after approximately 19-hour stimulation, taken from a patient who received antiretroviral therapy. The receptors here all came from an adult man with HIV who was CMV-seropositive. Each CDR3 is given with its conserved first and last residue. Each record gives: V gene, J gene, D gene, clone size, CDR3 DNA, CDR3 protein. The D gene is left open where the match is weak. Rows may omit the clone size; those that give it use once, few, many or a size class.

v_gene: TRBV3-1/TRBV3-2
j_gene: TRBJ2-5
d_gene: NA
abundance: NA
CDR3nt: TGTGCCAGCAGGGTGGGGTTTGGGACCCAGTACTTC
CDR3aa: CASRVGFGTQYF

v_gene: TRBV2
j_gene: TRBJ2-7
d_gene: NA
abundance: NA
CDR3nt: TGTGCCAGCAGTAGGTTCAGGGGCAGGGACTACGAGCAGTACTTC
CDR3aa: CASSRFRGRDYEQYF

v_gene: TRBV5-5
j_gene: TRBJ1-3
d_gene: NA
abundance: NA
CDR3nt: TGTGCCAGCAGCTTGAATAAGGACAGAATCGCTGGAAACACCATATATTTT
CDR3aa: CASSLNKDRIAGNTIYF

v_gene: TRBV24-1
j_gene: TRBJ2-3
d_gene: NA
abundance: NA
CDR3nt: TGTGCCACCAGTGTAGGGACAATATCAGATACGCAGTATTTT
CDR3aa: CATSVGTISDTQYF

v_gene: TRBV29-1
j_gene: TRBJ1-1
d_gene: NA
abundance: NA
CDR3nt: TGCAGCGTTGTACGGCAGTCAGGTATAGCTTTCTTT
CDR3aa: CSVVRQSGIAFF

v_gene: TRBV29-1
j_gene: TRBJ1-2
d_gene: NA
abundance: once
CDR3nt: TGCAGCGTTAGGACACCAGATGGCTACACCTTC
CDR3aa: CSVRTPDGYTF

v_gene: TRBV10-1
j_gene: TRBJ2-3
d_gene: TRBD2
abundance: NA
CDR3nt: TGCGCCAGCAGCCCGGGGGGGCGGGATACGCAGTATTTT
CDR3aa: CASSPGGRDTQYF

v_gene: TRBV10-2
j_gene: TRBJ2-7
d_gene: TRBD2
abundance: NA
CDR3nt: TGCGCCAGCAGAAGTAGTCGAGCGGGAGAAGGCGAGCAGTACTTC
CDR3aa: CASRSSRAGEGEQYF

v_gene: TRBV10-1
j_gene: TRBJ2-2
d_gene: NA
abundance: NA
CDR3nt: TGCGCCAGCAGTGAGGGCCCCGGGGAGCTGTTTTTT
CDR3aa: CASSEGPGELFF

v_gene: TRBV6-6
j_gene: TRBJ1-6
d_gene: NA
abundance: NA
CDR3nt: TGTGCCAGCAGTTACCGCCAAGGGTGGTTCCACTTT
CDR3aa: CASSYRQGWFHF

v_gene: TRBV4-2
j_gene: TRBJ1-2
d_gene: NA
abundance: NA
CDR3nt: TGTGCCAGCAGCCAAGATACGCGGGGCTACACCTTC
CDR3aa: CASSQDTRGYTF